One and the same sample provided the 11 T cell receptor beta chains below, sequenced in a study of T cell repertoires in cytomegalovirus infection. From the reads, TCRdb called clonotypes with MiXCR, one entry per CDR3 protein. The sample includes some 6,100 distinct CDR3 sequences, around 59% of them seen just once. These receptors are not linked to any known antigen. Specimen: PBMCs, sequenced either directly or after in vitro stimulation (not recorded which). The receptors shown here come from a human donor in good health (CMV status not recorded). Some clones in this sample may be carry-over from other donors' samples.

In its sample, this clonotype was seen once. Without the conserved terminal phenylalanine or tryptophan, this CDR3 likely stems from a read error. The chain couples TRBV11-2 to TRBJ1-5; unclear D gene. The germline V gene encodes CDR1 SGHAT and CDR2 FQNNGV. The CDR3 is made up of 15 amino acids. The CDR3 protein is CASSPVTASNEPQHC. Here the CDR3 DNA reads TGTGCCAGCAGCCCCGTTACAGCTAGCAATGAGCCCCAGCATTGT.

This chain connects TRBV7-2 to TRBJ2-1, with TRBD1 identical over 8 bases. J gave up 8 bases and V 5 bases, and 8 bases lay outside the gene matches. The CDR3 covers 14 residues. CDR1 is SGHTA and CDR2 is FQGNSA in the germline V gene. The CDR3 is CASSLLTGADEQFF. The DNA of the CDR3 is TGTGCCAGCAGCCTATTGACAGGGGCCGATGAGCAGTTCTTC.

Comments on this clonotype: This is likely a read error, given that the CDR3 carries no conserved phenylalanine or tryptophan at its end. The J gene is TRBJ2-7, the V gene TRBV7-2; no definite D call. Germline V gene data show CDR1 as SGHTA and CDR2 as FQGNSA. CDR3 size: 14 residues. Here the CDR3 reads CYSSCDTPGYDQYL. The CDR3, as DNA: TGTTACAGCAGCTGTGACACCCCTGGCTACGATCAGTACTTA.

The genes are TRBV5-8 and TRBJ1-5; TRBD1 agrees at 10 bases. The CDR3 length is 17 residues. V dropped 3 bases and J dropped 1; count of bases not matched to a gene: 7. Germline V CDR1 and CDR2: SGHTS, YDEGEE. The chain's CDR3 is CASSWTGGQGSNQPQHF. CDR3 nucleotide sequence: TGTGCCAGCAGCTGGACTGGGGGACAGGGGAGCAATCAGCCCCAGCATTTT.

This chain connects TRBV6-5 to TRBJ2-6, with 10 bases that match TRBD2. Germline V gene lookup returns CDR1 MNHEY and CDR2 SVGAGI. The CDR3 consists of 17 residues. Trimming at V came to 6 bases and at J to 1 base, leaving 6 bases not matched to a gene. The CDR3 bases are TGTGCCAGCAGCAGCGGGAGGGGTACATCTGGGGCCAACGTCCTGACTTTC. Translated: CASSSGRGTSGANVLTF.

There are many counts of this clonotype. The chain employs TRBV7-2 and TRBJ2-3; 10 bases are shared with TRBD2. Germline CDR1 is SGHTA and CDR2 is FQGNSA. Unmatched junction bases numbered 6, after V lost 4 bases and J lost 2 bases. The CDR3 extends over 16 amino acids. DNA for the CDR3: TGTGCCAGCAGCTCTGGACTAGCGGACCACACAGATACGCAGTATTTT. Translating it yields CASSSGLADHTDTQYF.

As concerns this clonotype: The germline gene is not matched at one end of the junction; a read error may be the cause. The gene calls are TRBV6-2 or TRBV6-3 and TRBJ1-1; no clear D gene. Looked up from germline, CDR1 is MNHEY and CDR2 is SVGEGT. The CDR3 is made up of 14 amino acids. CDR3 DNA: TGTTCCAGCAGTGTCCCAGAACCGAACACTGAAGCTTTCTTT. Translating gives CSSSVPEPNTEAFF.

The chain uses TRBV28 and TRBJ2-7; D is possibly TRBD1 (6 bases). The germline gives CDR1 MDHEN, CDR2 SYDVKM. The V gene lost 3 bases and the J gene lost 2 bases, with 17 bases spanning the gap. The CDR3 loop spans 16 amino acids. Here the CDR3 reads CASSFPRQAPAYEQYF. CDR3 coding DNA: TGTGCCAGCAGTTTTCCCCGACAGGCTCCTGCCTACGAGCAGTACTTC.

This clonotype was seen once. The chain employs TRBV6-8 and TRBJ1-5; D remains ambiguous. There are 14 residues in the CDR3. Germline V lookup: CDR1 MNHGY, CDR2 SAAAGT. Trimming stripped 6 bases from V and 7 bases from J, with 16 bases between. The CDR3 is CASSMGERKQPQHF. As DNA, the CDR3 is TGTGCCAGCAGCATGGGAGAGAGGAAGCAGCCCCAGCATTTT.

This clonotype was counted between two and nine times. Just one base apart from a much larger clone, this may be a read error. CDR3 region: CAIRWDTPCYEQYF. The CDR3 bases are TGTGCCATCAGATGGGACACCCCTTGCTACGAGCAGTACTTC. V is TRBV7-8 and J is TRBJ2-7; maybe TRBD1 (6 bases). Germline-derived CDR1 and CDR2 are SGHVS and FQNEAQ. This CDR3 is 14 amino acids long. V lost 10 bases and J 3 bases, leaving 19 bases between the germline ends.

This chain links TRBV4-1 with TRBJ1-2, with D unclear. V was trimmed by 5 bases and J by 7 bases, leaving 17 bases between them. The V gene's germline CDR1 is MGHRA and CDR2 YSYEKL. The CDR3 runs to 14 residues. The DNA of the CDR3 is TGCGCCAGCAGCAGAGATCGGCTAACGGTTGGCTACACCTTC. This translates into CASSRDRLTVGYTF.